The 17 T cell receptor beta chains in this list originate from one sample, sequenced in a study of cytomegalovirus exposure and HLA in healthy donors. The PCR made use of 60 Vbeta and 13 Jbeta primers. Clones were sequenced by immunoSEQ multiplex PCR, and TCRdb holds only the in-frame ones, with some missing. The table lists around 200,000 clones, 83% of them singletons. Source material: PBMCs. Receptors were obtained from a girl aged 5 to 17 in good health and CMV-seronegative.

The rearrangement uses TRBV15 and TRBJ1-2; D call uncertain. Germline CDR1 reads LNHNV; CDR2 reads YYDKDF (reference sequence). This CDR3 spans 16 amino acids. Trimming removed 0 bases from V and 6 bases from J, with 17 bases in between. CDR3 nucleotide sequence: TGTGCCACCAGCAGAGATCCCCCAGGTCCGAAAGATGGCTACACCTTC. Translation gives CATSRDPPGPKDGYTF. Variable domain in full (rest from reference TRBV15 and TRBJ1-2): DAMVIQNPRYQVTQFGKPVTLSCSQTLNHNVMYWYQQKSSQAPKLLFHYYDKDFNNEADTPDNFQSRRPNTSFCFLDIRSPGLGDTAMYLCATSRDPPGPKDGYTFGSGTRLTVV.

The rearrangement uses TRBV28 and TRBJ2-6; 7 nucleotides line up with TRBD2. This CDR3 comprises 18 residues. V was pared by 3 bases and J by 0 bases, with 8 bases of the junction left unmatched. Germline values: CDR1 MDHEN, CDR2 SYDVKM. The CDR3 region has the DNA TGTGCCAGCAGTTTCGTCGCCGGGGGGAACTCTGGGGCCAACGTCCTGACTTTC. It yields the protein CASSFVAGGNSGANVLTF. The full variable domain, with the rest looked up from reference TRBV28 and TRBJ2-6, is DVKVTQSSRYLVKRTGEKVFLECVQDMDHENMFWYRQDPGLGLRLIYFSYDVKMKEKGDIPEGYSVSREKKERFSLILESASTNQTSMYLCASSFVAGGNSGANVLTFGAGSRLTVL.

The chain has TRBV5-8 and TRBJ2-1; TRBD2 matches 7 bases. Trimming at V came to 0 bases and at J to 5 bases, leaving 5 bases not matched to a gene. CDR3 length equals 15 residues. CDR1 SGHTS and CDR2 YDEGEE come from the germline V gene. The CDR3 DNA follows: TGTGCCAGCAGCTTGGGTACTGGACTAGACAATGAGCAGTTCTTC. The encoded protein is CASSLGTGLDNEQFF.

The J gene is TRBJ1-6, the V gene TRBV18; D uncertain. Between the trimmed V and J ends, which lost 3 bases and 10 bases, there was a span of 22 bases. CDR1 KGHSH and CDR2 LQKENI come from the germline V gene. This CDR3 has 17 residues. The CDR3 reads CASSPQSGSGGMSPLHF. Written as DNA, the CDR3 is TGTGCCAGCTCACCGCAGTCCGGATCGGGAGGGATGTCACCCCTCCACTTT.

The gene calls are TRBV28 and TRBJ1-1, with 7 bases fitting TRBD1. Germline trimming cut 1 base from V and 0 bases from J; bases unmatched to any gene: 2. Germline CDR1 is MDHEN and CDR2 is SYDVKM. The CDR3 spans 15 residues. The CDR3 region has the DNA TGTGCCAGCAGTTTATTCGGACAGGTGAACACTGAAGCTTTCTTT. The encoded protein is CASSLFGQVNTEAFF.

The CDR3 loop is CASSQDWVGGGSYEQYF. The CDR3 DNA reads TGTGCCAGCAGCCAAGACTGGGTGGGCGGGGGCTCCTACGAGCAGTACTTC. The rearrangement links TRBV4-2 to TRBJ2-7; the match to TRBD2 covers 7 bases. The junction had 8 bases not matched to a gene; V was cut back by 0 bases and J by 0 bases. The length of the CDR3 is 17 residues. Germline CDR1 is LGHNA and CDR2 is YNFKEQ.

The V and J genes are TRBV25-1 and TRBJ1-2, with 9 bases lining up with TRBD1. Trimming removed 3 bases from V and 5 bases from J; junction bases left unmatched: 7. The CDR3 is 15 amino acids. CDR1 is MGHDK, CDR2 SYGVNS, per germline. CDR3 DNA: TGTGCCAGCAGTGATCCGGGACAGGGTGATTATGGCTACACCTTC. Its translation is CASSDPGQGDYGYTF.

This clone was observed once. J is TRBJ2-2 and V is TRBV7-6; 8 nucleotides match TRBD1. Germline CDR1 is SGHVS and CDR2 is FNYEAQ. CDR3 length equals 16 residues. V lost 5 bases, J lost 4 bases, and 9 bases stayed unmatched. This CDR3 reads CASSIRQGHGTGELFF. The CDR3 nucleotides read TGTGCCAGCAGCATACGACAGGGGCATGGCACCGGGGAGCTGTTTTTT.

The genes are TRBV5-1 and TRBJ1-1; 8 nucleotides line up with TRBD1. The germline CDR1 and CDR2 sequences are SGHRS and YFSETQ. Trimming cost V 3 bases and J 6 bases; bases outside gene matches: 16. This CDR3 has 17 residues. Written as DNA, the CDR3 is TGCGCCAGCAGCTGGCCCCGGACAGGGTCTAGGAGCGCTGAAGCTTTCTTT. Translating it yields CASSWPRTGSRSAEAFF.

This chain joins TRBV30 and TRBJ2-7, with 16 nucleotides matching TRBD2. The CDR3 has 17 amino acids. Germline assignment: CDR1 GTSNPN and CDR2 SVGIG (reference sequence). J gave up 6 bases and V 7 bases, and 15 bases lay outside the gene matches. The CDR3 loop is CAYTRSGLAGGRGEQYF. In DNA, the CDR3 is TGTGCCTACACTAGATCGGGACTAGCGGGAGGGCGCGGCGAGCAGTACTTC. Supplemented by reference TRBV30 and TRBJ2-7, the full variable domain reads SQTIHQWPATLVQPVGSPLSLECTVEGTSNPNLYWYRQAAGRGLQLLFYSVGIGQISSEVPQNLSASRPQDRQFILSSKKLLLSDSGFYLCAYTRSGLAGGRGEQYFGPGTRLTVT.

The chain couples TRBV4-3 to TRBJ2-1; 15 bases are a match to TRBD2. There are 18 residues in the CDR3. With 1 base clipped from V and 10 bases from J, the junction kept 11 bases outside the gene matches. Germline assignment: CDR1 LGHNA and CDR2 YSLEER. The CDR3 sequence: CASSQATPGLAGGEEQFF. DNA of the CDR3: TGCGCCAGCAGCCAAGCAACACCGGGACTAGCGGGGGGAGAGGAGCAGTTCTTC.

The rearrangement uses TRBV2 and TRBJ2-3, with D possibly being TRBD1 (5 bases). V was clipped by 6 bases and J by 8 bases, with 15 bases between them. The CDR3 consists of 13 residues. Looked up from germline, CDR1 is SNHLY and CDR2 is FYNNEI. The CDR3 here is CASSRTKVGTQYF. CDR3 bases: TGTGCCAGCAGCCGGACAAAGGTCGGTACGCAGTATTTT.

The rearrangement joins TRBV4-2 to TRBJ2-1, with D tentatively TRBD2 (6 bases). The CDR3 has 17 amino acids. The V end was cut by 1 base, the J end by 7 bases, with 20 bases between. Germline V CDR1 and CDR2: LGHNA, YNFKEQ. For the CDR3, the DNA is TGTGCCAGCAGCCAAGTCGCAACTAGCTGGTCTAGGAATGAGCAGTTCTTC. It specifies CASSQVATSWSRNEQFF.

Only a few counts were recorded for this clone. The gene calls are TRBV27 and TRBJ1-2, with TRBD1 matching 9 bases. Germline V gene sequence: CDR1 MNHEY, CDR2 SMNVEV (reference sequence). CDR3 size: 16 residues. The V segment lost 5 bases and the J segment 4 bases; nucleotides outside the gene matches: 11. CDR3: CASSTKRGTGSYGYTF. CDR3 DNA: TGTGCCAGCAGTACAAAACGCGGGACAGGGAGCTATGGCTACACCTTC.

The chain links TRBV30 to TRBJ2-7; 14 nucleotides align to TRBD2. The CDR3 covers 14 residues. V shed 2 bases, J shed 10 bases, and the junction held 7 bases outside the gene matches. Germline CDR1 is GTSNPN and CDR2 is SVGIG (reference sequence). The CDR3 sequence: CAWSPGLAGGGQYF. CDR3 sequence (DNA): TGTGCCTGGAGTCCTGGACTAGCGGGGGGCGGTCAGTACTTC.

In its sample, this clone was seen once. The rearrangement joins TRBV4-3 to TRBJ2-3; 8 nucleotides agree with TRBD1. After removal of 8 bases from V and 5 bases from J, the junction contained 6 bases not matched to a gene. This CDR3 has 13 residues. Germline V gene data show CDR1 as LGHNA and CDR2 as YSLEER. CDR3 sequence: CASQDRVGDTQYF. CDR3 in DNA: TGCGCCAGCCAGGACAGGGTTGGAGATACGCAGTATTTT.

This clone was seen just once. The V and J genes are TRBV28 and TRBJ1-1; 8 positions match TRBD1. The V gene end was trimmed by 6 bases and the J gene end by 10 bases; junction bases not matched to a gene: 7. The germline gives CDR1 MDHEN, CDR2 SYDVKM. This CDR3 spans 12 amino acids. The CDR3 region is CASRGQVDRAFF. The CDR3 DNA reads TGTGCCAGCAGGGGACAGGTGGATAGAGCTTTCTTT.